These 11 T cell receptor beta chains share one sample of origin, sequenced in a study of blood T cell repertoires in COVID-19. The assay was immunoSEQ multiplex PCR, and TCRdb's table has in-frame clones only and misses some. The table includes some 310,000 clones, more than 75% detected once. Sequenced: peripheral blood. The receptor source for this set is a man aged 50-59 years with active or convalescent COVID-19.

This chain links TRBV6-5 with TRBJ2-7, with 7 bases fitting TRBD1. CDR1 is MNHEY, CDR2 SVGAGI, per germline. This CDR3 contains 13 residues. V gave up 9 bases and J gave up 2 bases; unmatched junction bases: 7. The CDR3 DNA sequence: TGTGCCAGGTCCAGGGGGATCCCCTACGAGCAGTACTTC. Amino acid sequence: CARSRGIPYEQYF.

The J gene is TRBJ1-5, the V gene TRBV19; D possibly corresponds to TRBD1 (6 bases). Trimming cost V 5 bases and J 2 bases, with 10 bases left between them. Germline-derived CDR1 and CDR2 are LNHDA and SQIVND (reference sequence). The CDR3 extends over 14 amino acids. The CDR3 sequence is CASSATGGNQPQHF. In DNA form, the CDR3 reads TGTGCCAGTAGTGCGACAGGCGGCAATCAGCCCCAGCATTTT.

The chain couples TRBV11-2 to TRBJ2-1; no reliable D call. The CDR3 extends over 15 amino acids. Germline V gene data show CDR1 as SGHAT and CDR2 as FQNNGV. Trimming left V 3 bases short and J 6 bases short, with 15 bases between. The CDR3 DNA follows: TGTGCCAGCAGCTTGAGCCGAGGAAGTGGCAATGAGCAGTTCTTC. Residues: CASSLSRGSGNEQFF.

The chain recombines TRBV9 with TRBJ1-3; D uncertain. Looked up from germline, CDR1 is SGDLS and CDR2 is YYNGEE. The CDR3 runs 16 residues. Trimming took 0 bases from V and 0 from J, leaving 10 bases between them. Written as DNA, the CDR3 is TGTGCCAGCAGCGTAGGAGGCACGGTCTCTGGAAACACCATATATTTT. Translation gives CASSVGGTVSGNTIYF.

This clone was recorded once. The chain couples TRBV18 to TRBJ2-3, with D unclear. From germline, CDR1 is KGHSH and CDR2 LQKENI. V was shortened by 9 bases and J by 4 bases, with 20 bases between the two germline ends. There are 15 residues in the CDR3. The CDR3 loop reads CARTRFGGSSDTQYF. The CDR3 DNA sequence: TGTGCCAGGACCCGGTTTGGCGGTTCCTCAGATACGCAGTATTTT.

The V gene is TRBV18, the J gene TRBJ2-5, with a possible D match to TRBD1 (6 bases). The CDR3 totals 14 residues. V gave up 5 bases and J gave up 4 bases, with 14 bases separating them. The V gene's germline CDR1 is KGHSH and CDR2 LQKENI. CDR3 sequence (DNA): TGTGCCAGCTCAACACAAGGGGGTGGAGAGACCCAGTACTTC. Amino acids: CASSTQGGGETQYF.

The CDR3 loop is CASSEPNTEAFF. In nucleotides, the CDR3 is TGCGCCAGCAGTGAGCCGAACACTGAAGCTTTCTTT. The chain uses TRBV5-1 and TRBJ1-1; no reliable D call. Germline V gene lookup returns CDR1 SGHRS and CDR2 YFSETQ. CDR3 length: 12 amino acids. Trimming took off 5 bases at V and 1 base at J, with 6 bases between the two ends.

This clone showed up just once. The V and J genes are TRBV5-4 and TRBJ2-7; maybe TRBD1 (5 bases). Germline-derived CDR1 and CDR2 are SGHNT and YYREEE (reference sequence). This CDR3 region has 15 residues. V lost 4 bases and J 1 base, leaving 15 bases between the germline ends. CDR3 region: CASSPARQGSYEQYF. The CDR3 nucleotides are TGTGCCAGCAGCCCAGCCAGGCAGGGATCCTACGAGCAGTACTTC.

The rearrangement uses TRBV5-6 and TRBJ1-2; 7 nucleotides line up with TRBD1. The V gene end was trimmed by 5 bases and the J gene end by 2 bases; junction bases not matched to a gene: 6. The germline CDR1 and CDR2 sequences are SGHDT and YYEEEE. The CDR3 is 14 residues long. This chain's CDR3 is CASRRQGMNYGYTF. DNA of the CDR3: TGTGCCAGCAGAAGACAGGGAATGAACTATGGCTACACCTTC. Full variable domain (outside the CDR3, taken from reference TRBV5-6 and TRBJ1-2): DAGVTQSPTHLIKTRGQQVTLRCSPKSGHDTVSWYQQALGQGPQFIFQYYEEEERQRGNFPDRFSGHQFPNYSSELNVNALLLGDSALYLCASRRQGMNYGYTFGSGTRLTVV.

This chain joins TRBV6-1 and TRBJ2-7, with 7 nucleotides matching TRBD1. The V and J ends lost 0 bases and 5 bases, in that order; junction bases with no gene match: 7. The germline V gene encodes CDR1 MNHNS and CDR2 SASEGT. The CDR3 spans 15 residues. CDR3 region: CASSEAATGEDEQYF. The CDR3 DNA sequence: TGTGCCAGCAGTGAAGCGGCCACAGGGGAAGACGAGCAGTACTTC.

This rearrangement joins TRBV27 to TRBJ2-3; 9 positions agree with TRBD1. This CDR3 spans 12 amino acids. With V trimmed by 6 bases and J by 7 bases, 2 bases remained unmatched. Germline CDR1 is MNHEY and CDR2 is SMNVEV (reference sequence). The CDR3 nucleotides are TGTGCCAGCAGACAGGGGGCGCATACGCAGTATTTT. Translated: CASRQGAHTQYF.